This TCR beta chain was sequenced for a study of tumor-infiltrating lymphocytes in oesophageal squamous cell carcinoma. TCRdb passed the PCR reads through MiXCR, listing each CDR3 protein once. The sample has over 10,000 distinct CDR3 sequences, roughly 46% seen once; the top ten hold about 14%. The CDR3 consists of 15 residues. This chain connects TRBV7-1 to TRBJ2-5, with D unclear. The last part of the DNA fits TRBJ2-1 better; the J call may be wrong. TRBV7-1 is noted as an ORF with a role that remains uncertain. The sequence was obtained from a male donor with esophageal squamous cell carcinoma. The sample was normal esophageal tissue next to the tumor. This CDR3 is CASSRVRPQVLEQFF. The CDR3 coding sequence is TGTGCCAGCAGCCGGGTTCGGCCCCAGGTCCTTGAGCAGTTCTTC.